This T cell receptor (beta chain) was sequenced for a study of cytomegalovirus exposure and HLA in healthy donors. Overall study findings and caveats: Associated with cytomegalovirus, according to the listing, were some 150 TCR beta chains.

As regards this clone: What it binds is unknown.

Germline V gene lookup returns CDR1 KGHSH and CDR2 LQKENI. Trimming pared 6 bases from V and 0 bases from J, leaving 9 bases between. CDR3 length: 14 amino acids. PCR was performed using 60 Vbeta and 13 Jbeta primers. Original processing notes: Among the unique TCR beta chains that a later analysis counted, about 81 million in all, about 10 million were shared. Profiling relied on immunoSEQ multiplex PCR, and the TCRdb table lists in-frame clones only, not all of them. V, J and clone size were drawn from that table, and D and trimming were deduced from the DNA. The sample lists roughly 140,000 clones, around 75% occurring once.

The chain couples TRBV18 to TRBJ2-1; a weak D match, TRBD2 (6 bases). The sequence was collected from a woman aged 30 to 39 in good health and CMV-seronegative. Source material: PBMCs. CDR3 in amino acids: CASSLASSYNEQFF. For the CDR3, the DNA is TGTGCCAGCTCGCTAGCGTCCTCCTACAATGAGCAGTTCTTC.